This TCR beta chain stems from a study of neurological immune-mediated disorders. Sample time point: technical triplicate 3. This clonotype showed up many times. CDR1 is MGHRA and CDR2 is YSYEKL in the germline V gene. The CDR3 has 14 amino acids. Trimming stripped 8 bases from V and 3 bases from J, with 16 bases between. From the 5' RACE reads, TCRdb called clonotypes with MiXCR, one entry per CDR3 protein. The sample holds 45,000 or so distinct CDR3 sequences, 20% to 25% seen once. The clonotype was recovered from a man aged 55 to 70 with HTLV-1-associated myelopathy (HAM/TSP). The sequenced sample consisted of PBMCs. This rearrangement joins TRBV4-1 to TRBJ1-1, with D perhaps matching TRBD1 (6 bases). In DNA form, the CDR3 reads TGCGCCAGCTCCGACCAGAGGGGGGACACTGAAGCTTTCTTT. Protein: CASSDQRGDTEAFF.